The 17 T cell receptor beta chains listed next were all sequenced from one sample in a study of vaccination and CD4 T cells after COVID-19. These receptors are not linked to any known antigen. Oncomine TCR Beta short-read sequencing was applied to DNA from cultured CD4+ T cells. TCRdb recomputed calls from the PCR reads with MiXCR, one row per CDR3 protein. The table lists 15,000 or so distinct CDR3 sequences, approximately 63% of them singletons. Noted treatment: approximately nine-day PBMC culture with coronavirus spike peptide pools or control peptides (ViraFEST assay). Sequenced sample: CD4+ T cells from blood, cultured in vitro. These receptors were taken from a human donor who had recovered from COVID-19.

J is TRBJ2-1 and V is TRBV4-1; maybe TRBD1 (6 bases). This CDR3 is 15 amino acids long. The V and J ends lost 5 bases and 8 bases respectively, with 19 bases between them. Per germline, CDR1 MGHRA and CDR2 YSYEKL. CDR3 DNA sequence: TGCGCCAGCAGCTGGCCCAGTAGGGGGATAGATGAGCAGTTCTTC. This codes for CASSWPSRGIDEQFF.

J is TRBJ1-6 and V is TRBV28, with 7 positions matching TRBD1. This CDR3 has 15 amino acids. V shed 5 bases, J shed 4 bases, and the junction held 5 bases outside the gene matches. The germline CDR1 and CDR2 sequences are MDHEN and SYDVKM. The CDR3 DNA is TGTGCCAGCAGTCCCCGGACAGGATATAATTCACCCCTCCACTTT. This sequence encodes CASSPRTGYNSPLHF.

About this clonotype itself: The junction does not match germline at one end; this may be a read error. The chain is built from TRBV7-6 and TRBJ1-6; D remains ambiguous. The length of the CDR3 is 12 residues. Germline V lookup: CDR1 SGHVS, CDR2 FNYEAQ. The CDR3 protein is CASSTVNLPLHF. CDR3 DNA sequence: TGTGCCAGCAGTACGGTGAATTTACCCCTCCACTTT.

The gene calls are TRBV20-1 and TRBJ2-2; 14 bases match TRBD2. The V and J ends lost 0 bases and 5 bases, in that order; junction bases with no gene match: 11. There are 19 residues in the CDR3. Germline loops: CDR1 DFQATT, CDR2 SNEGSKA (reference sequence). CDR3 DNA sequence: TGCAGTGCTAGAGAGGCGGGACTAGCGGGAGTTGGTGGAACCGGGGAGCTGTTTTTT. Translated: CSAREAGLAGVGGTGELFF.

This clonotype was picked up one time. The gene calls are TRBV6-2 or TRBV6-3 and TRBJ2-7; D may be TRBD1 (6 bases). V lost 6 bases, J lost 2 bases, and 17 bases lay in between. The length of the CDR3 is 15 residues. CDR1 is MNHEY, CDR2 SVGEGT, per germline. The CDR3 spells CASRGAGERTYEQYF. The CDR3, as DNA: TGTGCCAGCAGGGGGGCTGGGGAACGGACCTACGAGCAGTACTTC.

The chain has TRBV7-9 and TRBJ1-2, with TRBD1 matching over 7 bases. The germline CDR1 and CDR2 sequences are SEHNR and FQNEAQ (reference sequence). Unmatched junction bases numbered 11, after V lost 3 bases and J lost 4 bases. The CDR3 is 16 residues long. CDR3 residues: CASSLSEGAWVYGYTF. The CDR3 DNA is TGTGCCAGCAGCTTGTCTGAGGGGGCGTGGGTCTATGGCTACACCTTC.

V usage is TRBV7-8 and J usage is TRBJ1-4; 7 nucleotides match TRBD1. CDR1 and CDR2 (germline): SGHVS, FQNEAQ. V shed 6 bases, J shed 8 bases, and the junction held 9 bases outside the gene matches. This CDR3 contains 14 residues. The CDR3 region is CASRPGPRGEKLFF. The CDR3 DNA is TGTGCCAGCAGGCCAGGTCCCAGGGGGGAAAAACTGTTTTTT.

The chain combines TRBV24-1 with TRBJ2-5, with D possibly being TRBD2 (5 bases). CDR1 KGHDR and CDR2 SFDVKD come from the germline V gene. The CDR3 sequence is 14 residues long. Trimming cost V 6 bases and J 8 bases, with 18 bases left between them. The CDR3 coding sequence is TGTGCCACCAGTCCCCCCACGGGGATGGATACCCAGTACTTC. Protein: CATSPPTGMDTQYF.

The chain has TRBV2 and TRBJ1-5; D not certain. Trimming shortened V by 5 bases and J by 2 bases, and 10 bases separated the two germline ends. CDR1 is SNHLY and CDR2 is FYNNEI in the germline V gene. The CDR3 length is 14 residues. This CDR3 reads CASSYDNGNQPQHF. In nucleotides, the CDR3 is TGTGCCAGCAGTTACGACAACGGCAATCAGCCCCAGCATTTT.

The rearrangement uses TRBV5-1 and TRBJ2-5; 10 bases map to TRBD2. Germline-derived CDR1 and CDR2 are SGHRS and YFSETQ. V shed 3 bases and J 1 base; nucleotides not matched to a gene: 6. There are 16 residues in the CDR3. The CDR3 DNA is TGCGCCAGCAGCTCAAGGGCTAGCGGGAGCCAAGAGACCCAGTACTTC. It encodes CASSSRASGSQETQYF.

This chain connects TRBV15 to TRBJ2-3, with TRBD1 matching 7 bases. Germline V gene lookup returns CDR1 LNHNV and CDR2 YYDKDF (reference sequence). The CDR3 spans 14 residues. V lost 8 bases and J lost 1; bases outside the gene matches: 6. CDR3: CATQQGYRTDTQYF. CDR3 coding DNA: TGTGCCACCCAACAGGGGTATCGCACAGATACGCAGTATTTT.

This clonotype turned up a few times. The chain joins TRBV7-9 to TRBJ1-1; D remains unclear. Trimming cost V 1 base and J 11 bases, with 11 bases left between them. The germline CDR1 and CDR2 sequences are SEHNR and FQNEAQ (reference sequence). The CDR3 has 12 residues. CDR3 residues: CASSLESPSAFF. As DNA, the CDR3 is TGTGCCAGCAGCTTAGAGTCCCCAAGCGCTTTCTTT.

This clonotype was seen more than once but under ten times. This sequence joins TRBV6-1 and TRBJ1-5; TRBD1 matches at 7 bases. With V trimmed by 7 bases and J by 0 bases, 6 bases remained unmatched. CDR1 MNHNS and CDR2 SASEGT come from the germline V gene. This CDR3 spans 15 amino acids. CDR3 DNA: TGTGCCAGCAATTTACGGGACAGTAGCAATCAGCCCCAGCATTTT. Its translation is CASNLRDSSNQPQHF.

This chain joins TRBV28 and TRBJ2-7; 9 bases agree with TRBD1. This CDR3 is 14 amino acids long. Per the germline V gene, CDR1 is MDHEN and CDR2 is SYDVKM. Trimming removed 7 bases from V and 3 bases from J; junction bases left unmatched: 7. This chain's CDR3 is CASKARGQGYEQYF. As DNA, the CDR3 is TGTGCCAGCAAGGCCCGGGGACAGGGCTACGAGCAGTACTTC.

This clonotype was detected only a few times. The chain has TRBV6-5 and TRBJ2-6; TRBD1 agrees at 10 bases. This CDR3 is 18 amino acids long. V gave up 0 bases and J gave up 0 bases; unmatched junction bases: 2. Germline loops: CDR1 MNHEY, CDR2 SVGAGI. CDR3 bases: TGTGCCAGCAGTTACTCGAGGACAGGGGGCTCTGGGGCCAACGTCCTGACTTTC. It is translated as CASSYSRTGGSGANVLTF.

V usage is TRBV7-2 and J usage is TRBJ2-3; 8 bases are shared with TRBD2. Germline CDR1 is SGHTA and CDR2 is FQGNSA. The V gene end was trimmed by 5 bases and the J gene end by 5 bases; junction bases not matched to a gene: 12. The CDR3 is 16 residues long. In nucleotides, the CDR3 is TGTGCCAGCAGCGCGGGACTAGTGGCTCAGGGAGATACGCAGTATTTT. Amino acids: CASSAGLVAQGDTQYF. The full variable domain, rest sourced from reference TRBV7-2 and TRBJ2-3, is GAGVSQSPSNKVTEKGKDVELRCDPISGHTALYWYRQSLGQGLEFLIYFQGNSAPDKSGLPSDRFSAERTGGSVSTLTIQRTQQEDSAVYLCASSAGLVAQGDTQYFGPGTRLTVL.

CDR3 amino acids: CASRDGGGNTGELFF. In DNA, the CDR3 is TGTGCCAGCAGGGATGGAGGGGGAAACACCGGGGAGCTGTTTTTT. The rearrangement joins TRBV2 to TRBJ2-2, with D perhaps given as TRBD1 or TRBD2 (6 bases each). The CDR3 is 15 amino acids. Germline V CDR1 and CDR2: SNHLY, FYNNEI. The V end was cut by 6 bases, the J end by 2 bases, with 13 bases between.